The T cell receptor beta chain described here comes from a study of shared clonotypes between healthy human individuals. Whole-study findings and limits: What naive subsets generally showed was a larger estimated richness than memory subsets showed.

CD45RO-negative CD8 cells positively selected for CCR7 made up the naive population, which excluded terminally differentiated effector memory CD45RA+ cells. Method: immunoSEQ multiplex PCR; TCRdb's copy keeps in-frame clones and lacks some. Among around 2,000,000 clones, approximately 95% were seen once, and the ten largest hold less than 1.5%. The CDR3 is 17 amino acids. Germline values: CDR1 SGHRS, CDR2 YFSETQ. V gave up 0 bases and J gave up 0 bases, with 15 bases separating them. Worth noting for this clone: Its antigen is unidentified.

The clonotype originates from a man between 18 and 35 years old in good health. Specimen: naive CD8+ T cells sorted from blood. The chain is built from TRBV5-1 and TRBJ1-1; D is possibly TRBD1 (5 bases). The DNA of the CDR3 is TGCGCCAGCAGCTTGGTGGACACCCAACTTATGAACACTGAAGCTTTCTTT. The encoded protein is CASSLVDTQLMNTEAFF. The full variable domain, with the rest looked up from reference TRBV5-1 and TRBJ1-1, is KAGVTQTPRYLIKTRGQQVTLSCSPISGHRSVSWYQQTPGQGLQFLFEYFSETQRNKGNFPGRFSGRQFSNSRSEMNVSTLELGDSALYLCASSLVDTQLMNTEAFFGQGTRLTVV.